The 16 T cell receptor beta chains below were found in one sample sequenced in a study of T cells in Graves' hyperthyroidism and ophthalmopathy. Authors of the study amplified TCR beta CDR3 regions from RNA transcripts. The HTBI primer set served for first-round RT-PCR of the TCR CDR3. MiXCR, run by TCRdb on the multiplex PCR reads, gives a single entry per CDR3 protein. Of fewer than 400,000 distinct CDR3 sequences in the sample, around 14% were seen once. The sample taken for sequencing was blood. These receptors all stem from a woman younger than 35 with Graves' hyperthyroidism that later progressed to Graves' ophthalmopathy.

A word on this clonotype: Mismatch with germline at one junction end may stem from a read error. This sequence joins TRBV7-8 and TRBJ2-1; 7 nucleotides agree with TRBD2. This CDR3 comprises 15 residues. Germline values: CDR1 SGHVS, CDR2 FQNEAQ. Written as DNA, the CDR3 is TGTGCCAGCAGCTTAGCGGGAGGGTCCTACGATGAGCAGTTCTTC. This codes for CASSLAGGSYDEQFF. The variable domain in full, completed from reference TRBV7-8 and TRBJ2-1, reads GAGVSQSPRYKVAKRGQDVALRCDPISGHVSLFWYQQALGQGPEFLTYFQNEAQLDKSGLPSDRFFAERPEGSVSTLKIQRTQQEDSAVYLCASSLAGGSYDEQFFGPGTRLTVL.

V and J are TRBV5-6 and TRBJ2-3, with 12 bases identical to TRBD2. CDR3 length equals 22 residues. Germline CDR1 is SGHDT and CDR2 is YYEEEE. With 3 bases clipped from V and 2 bases from J, the junction kept 22 bases outside the gene matches. The DNA of the CDR3 is TGTGCCAGCAGCTCACTGATCCCATGGGGGACTAGCGGGCAACAAAACACAGATACGCAGTATTTT. As protein: CASSSLIPWGTSGQQNTDTQYF.

This clonotype was seen repeatedly, ten times or more. V and J are TRBV28 and TRBJ2-7; the match to TRBD1 covers 8 bases. This CDR3 is built from 15 residues. The ends lost 4 bases at V and 1 base at J; junction bases unmatched: 6. Germline assignment: CDR1 MDHEN and CDR2 SYDVKM. DNA for the CDR3: TGTGCCAGCAGTTACTATAGGACAGGGTCCTACGAGCAGTACTTC. Amino acids: CASSYYRTGSYEQYF.

This clonotype was found many times. V usage is TRBV7-9 and J usage is TRBJ2-3; the D is unclear. The CDR3 runs 15 residues. Germline CDR1 and CDR2: SEHNR and FQNEAQ (reference sequence). V was trimmed by 0 bases and J by 0 bases, leaving 7 bases between them. CDR3 sequence reads: CASSLASPSTDTQYF. The CDR3 DNA is TGTGCCAGCAGCTTAGCTTCGCCAAGCACAGATACGCAGTATTTT.

As for this clonotype: A much larger clonotype is one base distant, so this may be a read error. This chain connects TRBV28 to TRBJ1-5; D unresolved. The CDR3 loop spans 12 amino acids. V was trimmed by 11 bases and J by 6 bases, leaving 14 bases between them. CDR1 MDHEN and CDR2 SYDVKM come from the germline V gene. CDR3 in DNA: TGTGCCGGCGCCATAGCTACTCAGCCCCAGCATTTT. Protein sequence: CAGAIATQPQHF.

This clonotype was observed a handful of times. This may arise from a read error, as a much more abundant clone is one base away. The chain links TRBV11-2 to TRBJ2-1; D is uncertain. Looked up from germline, CDR1 is SGHAT and CDR2 is FQNNGV. The CDR3 is 12 residues long. Trimming cost V 4 bases and J 6 bases, with 7 bases left between them. CDR3 protein: CASSSFANEQFF. The CDR3 DNA reads TGTGCCAGCAGCTCTTTTGCCAATGAGCAGTTCTTC.

The chain carries TRBV19 and TRBJ1-2; 9 bases map to TRBD1. This CDR3 has 18 residues. Germline assignment: CDR1 LNHDA and CDR2 SQIVND (reference sequence). V shed 5 bases, J shed 3 bases, and the junction held 16 bases outside the gene matches. The CDR3 sequence: CASSGSTGGTLTDYGYTF. The CDR3, as DNA: TGTGCCAGTAGTGGCTCGACAGGGGGGACTCTTACGGACTATGGCTACACCTTC.

This clonotype was recorded many times. This chain connects TRBV20-1 to TRBJ2-1, with TRBD2 matching 10 bases. V shed 6 bases and J 2 bases; nucleotides not matched to a gene: 7. Per germline, CDR1 DFQATT and CDR2 SNEGSKA (reference sequence). There are 15 residues in the CDR3. CDR3 bases: TGCAGTGCCCAAAGGACTAGCGGCACCTACAATGAGCAGTTCTTC. Residues: CSAQRTSGTYNEQFF.

Comments on this clonotype: This may be a read error: a much more frequent sequence differs by one nucleotide. This chain uses TRBV11-1 with TRBJ2-3; the D gene is possibly TRBD2 (5 bases). This CDR3 comprises 11 residues. Per the germline V gene, CDR1 is SGHAT and CDR2 is FQDESV (reference sequence). In DNA, the CDR3 is TGTGCCGGCAGCGCGGGTGATACGCAGTATTTT. As protein: CAGSAGDTQYF.

This clonotype was seen a handful of times. This chain connects TRBV20-1 to TRBJ1-5; 8 bases match TRBD1. Germline V CDR1 and CDR2: DFQATT, SNEGSKA (reference sequence). This CDR3 spans 15 amino acids. Losses at the gene ends were 3 bases for V and 6 bases for J; bases not matched to a gene: 10. CDR3 in DNA: TGCAGTGCTAGTAAGGCGGACAGGGATCGTCAGCCCCAGCATTTT. It codes for CSASKADRDRQPQHF.

The sample holds many counts of this clonotype. J is TRBJ2-7 and V is TRBV11-2; D could derive from TRBD1 or TRBD2 (5 bases each). Germline V CDR1 and CDR2: SGHAT, FQNNGV. V lost 6 bases and J lost 4, with 19 bases in between. This CDR3 has 15 residues. The CDR3 DNA reads TGTGCCAGCAGTCAAGGGCAGGGAGAGTATTACGAGCAGTACTTC. Translating gives CASSQGQGEYYEQYF.

This clonotype was recorded at least ten times. This chain links TRBV11-2 with TRBJ2-5; no firm D call. V was pared by 0 bases and J by 5 bases, with 13 bases between. The germline V gene encodes CDR1 SGHAT and CDR2 FQNNGV. This CDR3 is 15 amino acids long. CDR3 protein: CASSLDPTFGETQYF. The CDR3 nucleotides read TGTGCCAGCAGCTTAGATCCGACGTTCGGGGAGACCCAGTACTTC.

This clonotype is a singleton in its sample. The rearrangement joins TRBV6-1 to TRBJ2-1; 9 bases are a match to TRBD2. Germline V CDR1 and CDR2: MNHNS, SASEGT. The V and J ends lost 5 bases and 8 bases, in that order; junction bases with no gene match: 22. The CDR3 extends over 19 amino acids. DNA of the CDR3: TGTGCCAGCAGTCCTCAGCGGGGTAGCGGGAGCCCACTGGGGGATGAGCAGTTCTTC. Translated: CASSPQRGSGSPLGDEQFF.

This clonotype was seen a few times. The rearrangement joins TRBV29-1 to TRBJ2-7; 7 bases match TRBD1. The J segment lost 2 bases and the V segment lost 7 bases, leaving 8 bases of the junction unmatched. This CDR3 is 13 amino acids long. Germline loops: CDR1 SQVTM, CDR2 ANQGSEA. The CDR3 nucleotides read TGCAGCGGGACCACCGGGACAGCCTACGAGCAGTACTTC. Translated, it gives CSGTTGTAYEQYF.

V and J are TRBV19 and TRBJ2-1; 11 bases agree with TRBD2. J gave up 5 bases and V 5 bases, and 2 bases lay outside the gene matches. Germline lookup yields CDR1 LNHDA and CDR2 SQIVND (reference sequence). CDR3 size: 14 residues. The CDR3 region is CASSLAGGHNEQFF. Here the CDR3 DNA reads TGTGCCAGTAGTTTAGCGGGGGGGCACAATGAGCAGTTCTTC.

This clonotype was counted ten times or more. The V and J genes are TRBV15 and TRBJ1-2; perhaps TRBD1 as D (5 bases). Per the germline V gene, CDR1 is LNHNV and CDR2 is YYDKDF (reference sequence). Trimming removed 4 bases from V and 8 bases from J, with 14 bases in between. CDR3 length: 13 amino acids. This chain's CDR3 is CATSIPGPVGYTF. The CDR3 coding sequence is TGTGCCACCAGCATACCGGGGCCAGTAGGCTACACCTTC. The full variable domain, with the rest looked up from reference TRBV15 and TRBJ1-2, is DAMVIQNPRYQVTQFGKPVTLSCSQTLNHNVMYWYQQKSSQAPKLLFHYYDKDFNNEADTPDNFQSRRPNTSFCFLDIRSPGLGDTAMYLCATSIPGPVGYTFGSGTRLTVV.